The clone carrying this T cell receptor beta chain was detected many times. Its antigen is unidentified. This record belongs to a study of T cell repertoires in cytomegalovirus infection. Overall study context: The authors used CMV epitopes that were HLA-C-restricted (recently identified) and HLA-B-restricted (well studied). CMV infection and matching HLA type were both indicated by public TCR beta signatures.

The study's findings and limits: Of the TCR beta families, the public ones yielded a cumulative frequency that identified carriers of CMV plus the relevant HLA. Dominating the ex vivo response were TCR beta clonotypes that were CMV-specific and HLA-C-restricted.

From the reads, TCRdb called clonotypes with MiXCR, one entry per CDR3 protein. The table lists around 710,000 distinct CDR3 sequences, almost 30% of them singletons. The CDR3 runs 12 residues. Trimming cost V 4 bases and J 3 bases, with 5 bases left between them. Germline CDR1 reads SGHVS; CDR2 reads FQNEAQ. The TCR sequence derives from a human donor in good health (CMV status not recorded). Some clones in this sample may be carry-over from other donors' samples. The sequencing used cultured CD8+ T cells from PBMCs, collected from culture after CMV antigen stimulation. The rearrangement uses TRBV7-8 and TRBJ2-3; D not resolved. The CDR3 nucleotides are TGTGCCAGCAGCTCCCTAACAGATACGCAGTATTTT. It codes for CASSSLTDTQYF.